The 19 T cell receptor beta chains given below trace back to one sample, sequenced in a study of OX40 agonist ivuxolimab in advanced cancers. Repertoires were generated with immunoSEQ multiplex PCR, while TCRdb's copy carries only in-frame clones and drops some. The table shows some 83,000 clones, with 70% to 85% occurring only once. The specimen comprised CD4+ or CD8+ T cells sorted from blood, sampled in a trial of the OX40 agonist ivuxolimab. The receptors shown here come from an adult with an advanced solid tumor such as melanoma, head and neck, liver or kidney cancer.

V usage is TRBV7-6 and J usage is TRBJ2-1; D not resolved. This CDR3 contains 12 residues. V lost 6 bases, J lost 10 bases, and 13 bases lay in between. Germline CDR1 is SGHVS and CDR2 is FNYEAQ. The CDR3 protein is CASSLNRGEQFF. As DNA, the CDR3 is TGTGCCAGCAGTTTAAACCGCGGAGAGCAGTTCTTC.

This sequence joins TRBV11-3 and TRBJ2-1, with 8 positions matching TRBD2. Germline CDR1 and CDR2: SGHNT and YENEEA. The CDR3 loop spans 14 amino acids. J gave up 15 bases and V 4 bases, and 14 bases lay outside the gene matches. In DNA form, the CDR3 reads TGTGCCAGCAGCTCTACACGGACTAGCCGGGAGGTGTTCTTC. Translated: CASSSTRTSREVFF.

This clone has just one count. The chain employs TRBV6-5 and TRBJ1-1; 9 bases are a match to TRBD1. The V gene end was trimmed by 6 bases and the J gene end by 1 base; junction bases not matched to a gene: 6. CDR1 is MNHEY, CDR2 SVGAGI, per germline. The CDR3 is made up of 15 amino acids. CDR3 region: CASSRQGVRNTEAFF. CDR3 nucleotide sequence: TGTGCCAGCAGCCGACAGGGGGTAAGGAACACTGAAGCTTTCTTT.

This chain's CDR3 is CASSHPGFNQPQHF. The CDR3 DNA reads TGTGCCAGCAGTCACCCAGGTTTCAATCAGCCCCAGCATTTT. J is TRBJ1-5 and V is TRBV7-2, with D hard to call. Per the germline V gene, CDR1 is SGHTA and CDR2 is FQGNSA. The CDR3 has 14 residues. Trimming stripped 6 bases from V and 3 bases from J, with 12 bases between.

The CDR3 nucleotides read TGTGCCAGCAGGACTCGGACAGGGAACACCGGGGAGCTGTTTTTT. It codes for CASRTRTGNTGELFF. The gene calls are TRBV6-1 and TRBJ2-2, with 7 bases fitting TRBD1. Germline V gives CDR1 MNHNS, CDR2 SASEGT. Losses at the gene ends were 6 bases for V and 1 base for J; bases not matched to a gene: 5. CDR3 size: 15 residues.

The chain recombines TRBV14 with TRBJ1-4; D is undetermined. Germline CDR1 and CDR2: SGHDN and FVKESK. V dropped 4 bases and J dropped 11 bases, with 17 bases sitting between them. There are 14 residues in the CDR3. CDR3 bases: TGTGCCAGCAGCCCAAGCGGATTAATGAGGAAACTGTTTTTT. This encodes CASSPSGLMRKLFF.

The chain links TRBV7-3 to TRBJ2-5; weak D call: TRBD2 (5 bases). The CDR3 contains 13 residues. Trimming pared 5 bases from V and 5 bases from J, leaving 12 bases between. The germline V gene has CDR1 SGHTA and CDR2 FQGTGA. CDR3 sequence: CASSPFGEETQYF. As DNA, the CDR3 is TGTGCCAGCAGCCCCTTTGGGGAGGAGACCCAGTACTTC.

The genes are TRBV19 and TRBJ2-6; 9 bases align to TRBD2. Germline-derived CDR1 and CDR2 are LNHDA and SQIVND (reference sequence). The CDR3 is made up of 15 amino acids. Germline trimming cut 7 bases from V and 0 bases from J; bases unmatched to any gene: 1. This CDR3 is CASNSGSSGANVLTF. The CDR3, as DNA: TGTGCCAGTAATAGCGGGAGCTCTGGGGCCAACGTCCTGACTTTC.

This chain connects TRBV19 to TRBJ2-1; a possible D gene is TRBD1 (5 bases). Per germline, CDR1 LNHDA and CDR2 SQIVND (reference sequence). The CDR3 is made up of 14 amino acids. V was pared by 5 bases and J by 6 bases, with 14 bases between. CDR3 region: CASSDVMTVNEQFF. CDR3 nucleotides: TGTGCCAGTAGTGATGTCATGACAGTCAATGAGCAGTTCTTC.

The V and J genes are TRBV7-9 and TRBJ2-1, with D perhaps matching TRBD1 (5 bases). Trimming shortened V by 4 bases and J by 0 bases, and 10 bases separated the two germline ends. CDR3 length: 15 amino acids. The germline CDR1 and CDR2 sequences are SEHNR and FQNEAQ (reference sequence). The CDR3 DNA reads as TGTGCCAGCAGCTCGACAGCTATCTCCTACAATGAGCAGTTCTTC. Its protein is CASSSTAISYNEQFF.

This clone has just one count. The rearrangement joins TRBV25-1 to TRBJ2-1, with 9 bases matching TRBD2. Germline lookup yields CDR1 MGHDK and CDR2 SYGVNS. This CDR3 contains 16 residues. V lost 10 bases and J lost 7; bases outside the gene matches: 17. The CDR3 is CATLNSLSGSRNEQFF. The DNA for the CDR3 is TGTGCCACCCTGAACTCCCTTAGCGGGAGTCGGAATGAGCAGTTCTTC.

A few counts support this clone. V and J are TRBV11-3 and TRBJ2-3; D may be TRBD2 (5 bases). The length of the CDR3 is 12 residues. Trimming took off 8 bases at V and 0 bases at J, with 6 bases between the two ends. CDR1 SGHNT and CDR2 YENEEA come from the germline V gene. DNA for the CDR3: TGTGCCAGCCGACTAAGCACAGATACGCAGTATTTT. Residues: CASRLSTDTQYF.

The V and J genes are TRBV12-5 and TRBJ1-5, with 10 bases that match TRBD1. This CDR3 is built from 17 residues. CDR1 LGHNT and CDR2 FRNRAP come from the germline V gene. Trimming at V came to 1 base and at J to 5 bases, leaving 8 bases not matched to a gene. The CDR3 region is CASGLEGQGRMDQPQHF. In DNA, the CDR3 is TGTGCTAGTGGTTTGGAGGGACAGGGGAGAATGGATCAGCCCCAGCATTTT.

This chain connects TRBV2 to TRBJ2-7; D is ambiguous. The CDR3 extends over 12 amino acids. From germline, CDR1 is SNHLY and CDR2 FYNNEI. The V and J ends lost 3 bases and 5 bases respectively, with 8 bases between them. The DNA for the CDR3 is TGTGCCAGCAGTGACGACACTAACGAGCAGTACTTC. Translation gives CASSDDTNEQYF.

Only one count was recorded for this clone. V usage is TRBV27 and J usage is TRBJ2-5; D might be TRBD2 (7 bases). CDR3 size: 14 residues. The V gene's germline CDR1 is MNHEY and CDR2 SMNVEV (reference sequence). Trimming cost V 8 bases and J 11 bases, with 24 bases left between them. CDR3 loop: CASRGQARGREQYF. Here the CDR3 DNA reads TGTGCCAGCCGTGGGCAAGCGCGGGGGCGTGAGCAGTACTTC.

The V call is TRBV5-4, the J call TRBJ1-4; D might be TRBD1 (5 bases). V was clipped by 4 bases and J by 11 bases, with 21 bases between them. Germline lookup yields CDR1 SGHNT and CDR2 YYREEE (reference sequence). The CDR3 loop spans 15 amino acids. The CDR3 loop is CASSLKGISTRKLFF. Written as DNA, the CDR3 is TGTGCCAGCAGCCTCAAGGGGATTTCGACGAGGAAACTGTTTTTT.

The V call is TRBV7-9, the J call TRBJ1-2; D perhaps matches TRBD1 (5 bases). Deletions cut 4 bases from V and 0 bases from J, with 15 bases between. Germline V CDR1 and CDR2: SEHNR, FQNEAQ (reference sequence). The CDR3 is 16 amino acids. Here the CDR3 reads CASSSDTPLANYGYTF. In DNA, the CDR3 is TGTGCCAGCAGCTCGGACACCCCGCTAGCTAACTATGGCTACACCTTC.

V is TRBV5-1 and J is TRBJ2-6; D is possibly TRBD1 (6 bases). CDR1 and CDR2 (germline): SGHRS, YFSETQ. V lost 5 bases and J 2 bases, leaving 11 bases between the germline ends. This CDR3 has 15 amino acids. The DNA of the CDR3 is TGCGCCAGCAGGCCCGCAGGGGCTGGGGCCAACGTCCTGACTTTC. Residues: CASRPAGAGANVLTF.

J is TRBJ1-2 and V is TRBV5-6, with TRBD1 identical over 7 bases. Germline-derived CDR1 and CDR2 are SGHDT and YYEEEE. Unmatched junction bases numbered 6, after V lost 0 bases and J lost 1 base. The CDR3 loop spans 16 amino acids. DNA of the CDR3: TGTGCCAGCAGCTTGGTTAGGGGGCTAATTAACTATGGCTACACCTTC. This encodes CASSLVRGLINYGYTF.